This TCR beta chain was sequenced in a study of CD8 T cells in Susac syndrome. Overall study results and limits: Acknowledgment was made by the study that its TCR sequencing and HLA analysis involved a relatively small number of individuals.

Germline V CDR1 and CDR2: SNHLY, FYNNEI. The CDR3 covers 15 residues. V lost 10 bases to trimming and J lost 0 bases, with 13 bases between them. RNA totalling about 0.45 to 1 ug underwent reverse transcription with random hexamers. The immunoSEQ assay covered 54 Vbeta and 13 Jbeta segments for CDR3. TCRdb itself ran the immunoSEQ multiplex PCR reads through MiXCR, one entry per CDR3 protein. The sample has 150,000 to 200,000 distinct CDR3 sequences, approximately 94% seen once; the top ten hold about 0.089%. TEMRA cells were FACS-enriched, with CD8+ and CD4+ T cells isolated negatively. Remarks on this clonotype: What it binds is unknown.

The specimen was CD4+ T cells from PBMCs. The genes are TRBV2 and TRBJ2-6, with D possibly being TRBD1 or TRBD2 (5 bases each). This TCR derives from a human donor with multiple sclerosis. The CDR3 nucleotides read TGTGCCACTCCGAGGGGTTCCTCTGGGGCCAACGTCCTGACTTTC. Translation: CATPRGSSGANVLTF.